A single sample gave rise to the 19 T cell receptor beta chains below, sequenced in a study of blood T cell repertoires in COVID-19. Sequencing was performed with immunoSEQ multiplex PCR; in TCRdb, only in-frame clones are kept and a portion is missing. The profile shows 150,000 to 200,000 clones, roughly nine tenths of them singletons. Source material: peripheral blood. The receptors derive from a woman in her sixties with COVID-19, enrolled during active disease.

The V call is TRBV7-3, the J call TRBJ2-3, with a weak D call TRBD2 (5 bases). V lost 5 bases and J 6 bases, leaving 15 bases between the germline ends. CDR1 is SGHTA and CDR2 is FQGTGA in the germline V gene. This CDR3 region has 14 residues. The CDR3 nucleotides are TGTGCCAGCAGCCCGGGGTCGTTGGTCGATACGCAGTATTTT. Amino acids: CASSPGSLVDTQYF.

The V and J genes are TRBV21-1 and TRBJ2-5; the D call of TRBD1 is as the table states it, not checked on the DNA. TRBV21-1 is described as a pseudogene. CDR3 length: 18 residues. The CDR3 region is CASSKAAVGVWAEETQYF. The CDR3 DNA is TGTGCCAGCAGCAAAGCCGCTGTGGGCGTTTGGGCAGAAGAGACCCAGTACTTC.

This clone was detected a few times. This chain links TRBV7-8 with TRBJ2-1; the D gene is possibly TRBD2 (6 bases). The CDR3 spans 16 residues. V shed 5 bases and J shed 0 bases, with 14 bases lying between them. Germline-derived CDR1 and CDR2 are SGHVS and FQNEAQ. The CDR3 loop is CASSPGVANSYNEQFF. The CDR3 DNA reads as TGTGCCAGCAGCCCGGGGGTAGCGAACTCCTACAATGAGCAGTTCTTC.

The chain joins TRBV10-3 to TRBJ2-7; 11 nucleotides match TRBD2. Germline assignment: CDR1 ENHRY and CDR2 SYGVKD. The CDR3 consists of 16 residues. V dropped 0 bases and J dropped 6; count of bases not matched to a gene: 7. The CDR3 loop reads CAISESVALAGVEQYF. The CDR3 DNA reads TGTGCCATCAGTGAGTCAGTGGCACTAGCGGGAGTCGAGCAGTACTTC.

This chain connects TRBV7-8 to TRBJ2-7; TRBD1 aligns across 8 bases. With 3 bases clipped from V and 3 bases from J, the junction kept 7 bases outside the gene matches. Germline loops: CDR1 SGHVS, CDR2 FQNEAQ. This CDR3 contains 15 residues. CDR3 in DNA: TGTGCCAGCAGCTTCGGAAGGACAGGGCACTACGAGCAGTACTTC. Protein product: CASSFGRTGHYEQYF.

The chain couples TRBV4-3 to TRBJ2-2; no firm D call. V lost 4 bases and J 0 bases, leaving 6 bases between the germline ends. The CDR3 totals 14 residues. The germline V gene has CDR1 LGHNA and CDR2 YSLEER. The CDR3 reads CASSLFANTGELFF. In nucleotides, the CDR3 is TGCGCCAGCAGCCTCTTCGCGAACACCGGGGAGCTGTTTTTT.

The V gene is TRBV2, the J gene TRBJ2-3; D ambiguous. The germline V gene encodes CDR1 SNHLY and CDR2 FYNNEI. The CDR3 runs 14 residues. V gave up 5 bases and J gave up 0 bases, with 9 bases separating them. DNA for the CDR3: TGTGCCAGCAGTCCAGGCCAAAGCACAGATACGCAGTATTTT. Its translation is CASSPGQSTDTQYF.

The rearrangement links TRBV6-6 to TRBJ1-5, with 7 bases fitting TRBD1. The V segment lost 7 bases and the J segment 4 bases; nucleotides outside the gene matches: 10. Germline CDR1 and CDR2: MNHNY and SVGAGI (reference sequence). The CDR3 length is 15 residues. The CDR3 loop is CASTTDRVRNQPQHF. CDR3 bases: TGTGCCAGCACCACAGACAGGGTTCGTAATCAGCCCCAGCATTTT.

J is TRBJ1-1 and V is TRBV6-5; 9 nucleotides align to TRBD1. The junction had 10 bases not matched to a gene; V was cut back by 7 bases and J by 10 bases. Looked up from germline, CDR1 is MNHEY and CDR2 is SVGAGI. The CDR3 sequence is 13 residues long. CDR3 nucleotide sequence: TGTGCCAGCACCTTACCGGGACAGGGCAGAGCTTTCTTT. This codes for CASTLPGQGRAFF.

The V call is TRBV6-5, the J call TRBJ1-1; D call uncertain. Trimming took 0 bases from V and 5 from J, leaving 7 bases between them. From germline, CDR1 is MNHEY and CDR2 SVGAGI. The CDR3 has 13 residues. DNA of the CDR3: TGTGCCAGCAGTTACTCGACCAGGACTGAAGCTTTCTTT. Protein sequence: CASSYSTRTEAFF.

This chain links TRBV28 with TRBJ2-1; 7 bases line up with TRBD2. Germline CDR1 is MDHEN and CDR2 is SYDVKM. The CDR3 is 10 residues long. CDR3 region: CLAGDNEQFF. The CDR3 coding sequence is TGTCTTGCGGGGGACAATGAGCAGTTCTTC.

This chain connects TRBV18 to TRBJ1-1, with D tentatively TRBD1 (5 bases). V lost 3 bases, J lost 1 base, and 12 bases lay in between. The CDR3 consists of 15 residues. CDR1 and CDR2 (germline): KGHSH, LQKENI. The CDR3 DNA reads TGTGCCAGCTCACCCGTATGGGGGGGGAACACTGAAGCTTTCTTT. Amino acids: CASSPVWGGNTEAFF.

The rearrangement uses TRBV7-2 and TRBJ1-1, with D uncertain. V lost 7 bases and J lost 0, with 12 bases in between. The germline CDR1 and CDR2 sequences are SGHTA and FQGNSA. CDR3 length equals 14 residues. The CDR3 is CASKALGVNTEAFF. In DNA form, the CDR3 reads TGTGCCAGCAAGGCGCTCGGGGTGAACACTGAAGCTTTCTTT.

The chain links TRBV7-2 to TRBJ2-1, with D perhaps matching TRBD1 (5 bases). This CDR3 comprises 14 residues. CDR1 is SGHTA and CDR2 is FQGNSA in the germline V gene. V was cut by 0 bases and J by 7 bases, with 10 bases left in between. The CDR3 loop reads CASSLAIRANEQFF. CDR3 DNA sequence: TGTGCCAGCAGCTTAGCGATCAGGGCAAATGAGCAGTTCTTC.

As regards this clone: An end of the junction differs from the germline gene, which may be a read error. V and J are TRBV30 and TRBJ2-5, with D perhaps matching TRBD1 (6 bases). CDR1 and CDR2 from the germline V gene are GTSNPN and SVGIG (reference sequence). The CDR3 is 11 residues long. This CDR3 reads CAWTRAGTSDF. The DNA of the CDR3 is TGTGCCTGGACTAGAGCCGGGACAAGTGACTTC.

This chain links TRBV5-5 with TRBJ2-7, with D possibly matching TRBD2 (5 bases). This CDR3 region has 13 residues. V was trimmed by 5 bases and J by 0 bases, leaving 9 bases between them. Germline-derived CDR1 and CDR2 are SGHKS and YYEKEE (reference sequence). In DNA form, the CDR3 reads TGTGCCAGCAGTCTGAGGGTCTCCTACGAGCAGTACTTC. This sequence encodes CASSLRVSYEQYF.

The chain is built from TRBV9 and TRBJ2-7, with 7 bases that match TRBD1. The germline V gene encodes CDR1 SGDLS and CDR2 YYNGEE. CDR3 length equals 16 residues. Trimming took 0 bases from V and 3 from J; bases not matched to a gene: 9. The CDR3 region is CASSVGGRGLDYEQYF. In DNA, the CDR3 is TGTGCCAGCAGCGTAGGCGGAAGGGGGCTAGACTACGAGCAGTACTTC.

This clone was seen a few times. This chain links TRBV6-2 or TRBV6-3 with TRBJ2-7; 10 bases line up with TRBD2. CDR1 and CDR2 (germline): MNHEY, SVGEGT. With 0 bases clipped from V and 0 bases from J, the junction kept 2 bases outside the gene matches. This CDR3 is 16 amino acids long. The CDR3 protein is CASSYSGLADSYEQYF. The DNA for the CDR3 is TGTGCCAGCAGTTACTCTGGACTAGCGGACTCCTACGAGCAGTACTTC.

The chain is built from TRBV6-5 and TRBJ2-7; D possibly corresponds to TRBD2 (5 bases). Germline V gene lookup returns CDR1 MNHEY and CDR2 SVGAGI. Trimming shortened V by 3 bases and J by 0 bases, and 12 bases separated the two germline ends. The CDR3 contains 15 residues. The CDR3 spells CASSYSRESSYEQYF. For the CDR3, the DNA is TGTGCCAGCAGTTATTCGAGGGAGAGCTCCTACGAGCAGTACTTC.